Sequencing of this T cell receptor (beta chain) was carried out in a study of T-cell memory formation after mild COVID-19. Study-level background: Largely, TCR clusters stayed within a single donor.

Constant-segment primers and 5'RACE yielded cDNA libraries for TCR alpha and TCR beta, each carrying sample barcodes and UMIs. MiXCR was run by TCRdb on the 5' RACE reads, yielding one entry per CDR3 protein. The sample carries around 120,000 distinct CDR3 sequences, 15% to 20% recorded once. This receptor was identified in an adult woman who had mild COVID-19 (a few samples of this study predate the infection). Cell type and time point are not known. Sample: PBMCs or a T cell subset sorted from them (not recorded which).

The DNA of the CDR3 is TGTGCCAGTTCAGAATCGTCAGCGATTGAGCAGTTCTTC. It encodes CASSESSAIEQFF. The J gene is TRBJ2-1, the V gene TRBV2, with D hard to call. The CDR3 is made up of 13 amino acids. The germline V gene has CDR1 SNHLY and CDR2 FYNNEI. The V end lost 9 bases, the J end lost 9 bases, and 18 bases lay between the germline ends.